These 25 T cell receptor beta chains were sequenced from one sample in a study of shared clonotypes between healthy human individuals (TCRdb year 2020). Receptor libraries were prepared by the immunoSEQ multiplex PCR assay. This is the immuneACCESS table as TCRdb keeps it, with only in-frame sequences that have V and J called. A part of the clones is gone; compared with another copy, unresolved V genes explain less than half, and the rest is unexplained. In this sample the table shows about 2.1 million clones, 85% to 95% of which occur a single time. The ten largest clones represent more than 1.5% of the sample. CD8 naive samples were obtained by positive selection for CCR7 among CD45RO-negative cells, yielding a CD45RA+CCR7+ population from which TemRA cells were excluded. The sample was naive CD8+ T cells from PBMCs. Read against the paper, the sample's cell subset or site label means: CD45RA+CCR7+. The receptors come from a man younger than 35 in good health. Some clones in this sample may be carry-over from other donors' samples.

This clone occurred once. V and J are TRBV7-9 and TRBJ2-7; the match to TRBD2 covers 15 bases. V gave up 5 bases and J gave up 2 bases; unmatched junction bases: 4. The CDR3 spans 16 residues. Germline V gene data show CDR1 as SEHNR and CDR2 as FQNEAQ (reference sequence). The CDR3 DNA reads TGTGCCAGCAGCCACAGGACTAGCGGGAGGGCCTACGAGCAGTACTTC. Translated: CASSHRTSGRAYEQYF. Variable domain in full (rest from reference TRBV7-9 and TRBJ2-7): DTGVSQNPRHKITKRGQNVTFRCDPISEHNRLYWYRQTLGQGPEFLTYFQNEAQLEKSRLLSDRFSAERPKGSFSTLEIQRTEQGDSAMYLCASSHRTSGRAYEQYFGPGTRLTVT.

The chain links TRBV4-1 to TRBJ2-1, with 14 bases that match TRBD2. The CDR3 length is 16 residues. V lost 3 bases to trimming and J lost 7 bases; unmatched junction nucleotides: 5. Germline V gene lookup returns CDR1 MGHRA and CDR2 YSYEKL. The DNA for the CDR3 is TGCGCCAGCAGCCATCCGACTAGCGGGAGGGGTAATGAGCAGTTCTTC. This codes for CASSHPTSGRGNEQFF.

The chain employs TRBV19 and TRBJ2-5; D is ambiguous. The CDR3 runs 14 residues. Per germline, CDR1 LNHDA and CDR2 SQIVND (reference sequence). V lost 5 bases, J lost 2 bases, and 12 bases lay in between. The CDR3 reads CASSYAGQQETQYF. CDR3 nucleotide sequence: TGTGCCAGTAGTTATGCCGGCCAACAAGAGACCCAGTACTTC.

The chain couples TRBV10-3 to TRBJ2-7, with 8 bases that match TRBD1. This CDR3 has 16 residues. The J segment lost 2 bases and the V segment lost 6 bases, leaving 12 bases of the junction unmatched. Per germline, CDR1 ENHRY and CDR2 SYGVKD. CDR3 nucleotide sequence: TGTGCCATCAGCGTCGACCGGGACAGGTCACCCTACGAGCAGTACTTC. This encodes CAISVDRDRSPYEQYF.

CDR3 loop: CASSPRPSGNTIYF. CDR3 in DNA: TGTGCCAGCAGCCCCCGGCCCAGCGGAAACACCATATATTTT. The V call is TRBV5-4, the J call TRBJ1-3; D ambiguous. V lost 4 bases and J lost 4, with 12 bases in between. From germline, CDR1 is SGHNT and CDR2 YYREEE (reference sequence). This CDR3 region has 14 residues. The complete variable domain, with remaining parts taken from reference TRBV5-4 and TRBJ1-3, reads ETGVTQSPTHLIKTRGQQVTLRCSSQSGHNTVSWYQQALGQGPQFIFQYYREEENGRGNFPPRFSGLQFPNYSSELNVNALELDDSALYLCASSPRPSGNTIYFGEGSWLTVV.

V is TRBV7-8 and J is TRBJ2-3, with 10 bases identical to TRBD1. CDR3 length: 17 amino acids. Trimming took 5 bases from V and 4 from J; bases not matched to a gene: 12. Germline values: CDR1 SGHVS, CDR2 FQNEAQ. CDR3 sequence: CASSERAGDRGADTQYF. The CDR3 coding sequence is TGTGCCAGCAGCGAGAGAGCCGGGGACAGGGGTGCAGATACGCAGTATTTT. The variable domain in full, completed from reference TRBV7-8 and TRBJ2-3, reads GAGVSQSPRYKVAKRGQDVALRCDPISGHVSLFWYQQALGQGPEFLTYFQNEAQLDKSGLPSDRFFAERPEGSVSTLKIQRTQQEDSAVYLCASSERAGDRGADTQYFGPGTRLTVL.

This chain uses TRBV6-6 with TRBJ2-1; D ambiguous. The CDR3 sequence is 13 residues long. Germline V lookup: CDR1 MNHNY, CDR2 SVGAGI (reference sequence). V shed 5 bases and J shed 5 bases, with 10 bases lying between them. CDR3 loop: CASSVRVHNEQFF. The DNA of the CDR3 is TGTGCCAGCAGTGTCCGGGTGCACAATGAGCAGTTCTTC.

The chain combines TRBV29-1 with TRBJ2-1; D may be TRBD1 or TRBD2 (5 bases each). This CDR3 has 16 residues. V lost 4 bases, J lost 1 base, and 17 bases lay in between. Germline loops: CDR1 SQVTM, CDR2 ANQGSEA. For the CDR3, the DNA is TGCAGCGTTGGGGGGTTGGAGGTGGGGTCCTACAATGAGCAGTTCTTC. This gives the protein CSVGGLEVGSYNEQFF.

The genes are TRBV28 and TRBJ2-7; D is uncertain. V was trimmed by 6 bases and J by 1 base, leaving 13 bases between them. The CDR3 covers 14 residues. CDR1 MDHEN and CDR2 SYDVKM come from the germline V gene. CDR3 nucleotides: TGTGCCAGCAGCCCCCCCTGGCGATCCTACGAGCAGTACTTC. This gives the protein CASSPPWRSYEQYF.

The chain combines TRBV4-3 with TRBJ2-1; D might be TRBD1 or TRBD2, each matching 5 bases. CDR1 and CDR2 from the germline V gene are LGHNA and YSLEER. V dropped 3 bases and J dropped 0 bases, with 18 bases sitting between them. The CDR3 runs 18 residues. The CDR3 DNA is TGCGCCAGCAGCCAGGAACCTCTGGGACCTGGCTCCTACAATGAGCAGTTCTTC. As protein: CASSQEPLGPGSYNEQFF.

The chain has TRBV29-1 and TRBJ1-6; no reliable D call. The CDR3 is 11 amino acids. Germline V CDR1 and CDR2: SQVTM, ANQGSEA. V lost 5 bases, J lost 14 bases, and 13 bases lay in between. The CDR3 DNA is TGCAGCGTTTTAGTGTACGGTTCCCTCCACTTT. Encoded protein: CSVLVYGSLHF.

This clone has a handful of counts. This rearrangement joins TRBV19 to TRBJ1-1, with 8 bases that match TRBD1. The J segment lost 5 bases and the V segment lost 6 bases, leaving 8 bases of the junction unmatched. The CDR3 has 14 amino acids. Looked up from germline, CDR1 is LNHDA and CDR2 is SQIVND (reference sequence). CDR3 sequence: CASSPDRAGTEAFF. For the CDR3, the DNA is TGTGCCAGTAGCCCGGACAGGGCGGGAACTGAAGCTTTCTTT.

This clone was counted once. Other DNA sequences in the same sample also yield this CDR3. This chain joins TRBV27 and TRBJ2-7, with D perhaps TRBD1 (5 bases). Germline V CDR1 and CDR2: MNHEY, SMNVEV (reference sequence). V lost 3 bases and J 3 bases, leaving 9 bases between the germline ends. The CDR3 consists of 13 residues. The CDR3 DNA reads TGTGCCAGCAGTTTTTTTCAGGGCTACGAGCAGTACTTC. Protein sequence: CASSFFQGYEQYF.

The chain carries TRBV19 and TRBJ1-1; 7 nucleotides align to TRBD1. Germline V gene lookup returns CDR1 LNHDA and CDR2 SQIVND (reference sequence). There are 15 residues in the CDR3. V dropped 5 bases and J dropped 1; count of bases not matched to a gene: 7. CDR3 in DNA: TGTGCCAGTAGTCCCGAGACAGGGAGGAACACTGAAGCTTTCTTT. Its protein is CASSPETGRNTEAFF.

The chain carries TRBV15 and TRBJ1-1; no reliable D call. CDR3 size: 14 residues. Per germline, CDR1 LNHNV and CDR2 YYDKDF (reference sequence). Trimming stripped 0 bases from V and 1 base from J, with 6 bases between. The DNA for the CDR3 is TGTGCCACCAGCAGAGATTCGCCGAACACTGAAGCTTTCTTT. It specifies CATSRDSPNTEAFF.

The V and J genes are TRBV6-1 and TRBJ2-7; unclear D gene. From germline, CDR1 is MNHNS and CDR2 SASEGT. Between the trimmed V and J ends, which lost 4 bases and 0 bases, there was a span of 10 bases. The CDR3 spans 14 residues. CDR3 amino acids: CASSAMGPSYEQYF. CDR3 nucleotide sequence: TGTGCCAGCAGTGCAATGGGTCCCTCCTACGAGCAGTACTTC.

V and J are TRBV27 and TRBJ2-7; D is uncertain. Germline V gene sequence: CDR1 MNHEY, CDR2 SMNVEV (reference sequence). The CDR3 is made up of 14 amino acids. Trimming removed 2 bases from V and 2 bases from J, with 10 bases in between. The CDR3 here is CASSLGFRTYEQYF. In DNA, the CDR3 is TGTGCCAGCAGTTTAGGTTTCAGAACCTACGAGCAGTACTTC.

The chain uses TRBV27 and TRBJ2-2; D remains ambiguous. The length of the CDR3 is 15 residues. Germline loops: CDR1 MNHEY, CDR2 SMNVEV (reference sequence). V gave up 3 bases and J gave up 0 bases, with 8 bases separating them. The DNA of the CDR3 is TGTGCCAGCAGTTTTAGAGCATCGAACACCGGGGAGCTGTTTTTT. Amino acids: CASSFRASNTGELFF.

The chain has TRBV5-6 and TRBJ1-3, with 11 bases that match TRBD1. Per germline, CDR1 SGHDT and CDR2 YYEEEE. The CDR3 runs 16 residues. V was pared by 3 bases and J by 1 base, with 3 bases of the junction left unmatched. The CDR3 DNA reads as TGTGCCAGCAGCTCGGGGACAGGGGGGTCTGGAAACACCATATATTTT. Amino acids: CASSSGTGGSGNTIYF. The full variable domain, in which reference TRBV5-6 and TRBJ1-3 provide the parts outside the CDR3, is DAGVTQSPTHLIKTRGQQVTLRCSPKSGHDTVSWYQQALGQGPQFIFQYYEEEERQRGNFPDRFSGHQFPNYSSELNVNALLLGDSALYLCASSSGTGGSGNTIYFGEGSWLTVV.

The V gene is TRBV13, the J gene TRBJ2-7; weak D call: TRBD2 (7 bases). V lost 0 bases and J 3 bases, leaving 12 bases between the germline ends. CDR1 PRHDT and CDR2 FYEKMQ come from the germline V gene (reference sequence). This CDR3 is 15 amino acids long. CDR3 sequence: CASSLGGGRFYEQYF. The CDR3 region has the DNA TGTGCCAGCAGCTTAGGCGGGGGGCGATTCTACGAGCAGTACTTC.

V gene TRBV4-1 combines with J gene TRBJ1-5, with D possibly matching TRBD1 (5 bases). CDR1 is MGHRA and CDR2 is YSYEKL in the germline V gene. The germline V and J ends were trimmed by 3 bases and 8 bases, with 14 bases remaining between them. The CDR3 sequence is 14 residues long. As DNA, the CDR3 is TGCGCCAGCAGCCATATTGGGGGGAGCGAGCCCCAGCATTTT. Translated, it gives CASSHIGGSEPQHF.

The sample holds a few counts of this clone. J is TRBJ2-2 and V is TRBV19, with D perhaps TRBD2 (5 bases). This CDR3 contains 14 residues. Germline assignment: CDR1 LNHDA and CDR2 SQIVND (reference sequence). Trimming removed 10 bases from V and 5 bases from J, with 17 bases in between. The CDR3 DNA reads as TGTGCCATTCCGACGGGGATAGGTACCGGGGAGCTGTTTTTT. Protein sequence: CAIPTGIGTGELFF.

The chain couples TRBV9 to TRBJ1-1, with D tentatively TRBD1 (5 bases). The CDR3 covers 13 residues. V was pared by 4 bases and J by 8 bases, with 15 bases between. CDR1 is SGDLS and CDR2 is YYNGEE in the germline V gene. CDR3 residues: CASSSVSPGEAFF. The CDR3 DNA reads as TGTGCCAGCAGCTCTGTCTCACCAGGGGAAGCTTTCTTT.

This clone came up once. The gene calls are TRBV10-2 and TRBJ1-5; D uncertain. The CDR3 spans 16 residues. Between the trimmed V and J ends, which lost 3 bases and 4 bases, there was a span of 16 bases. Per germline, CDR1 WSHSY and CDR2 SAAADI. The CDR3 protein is CASSELRLVGNQPQHF. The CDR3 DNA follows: TGCGCCAGCAGTGAACTGAGGTTGGTGGGTAATCAGCCCCAGCATTTT.

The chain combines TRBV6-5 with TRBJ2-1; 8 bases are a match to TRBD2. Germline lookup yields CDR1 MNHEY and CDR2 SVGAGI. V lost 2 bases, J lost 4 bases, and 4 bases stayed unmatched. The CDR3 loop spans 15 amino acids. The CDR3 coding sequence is TGTGCCAGCAGTTACCGAGCGGGAGTTTACAATGAGCAGTTCTTC. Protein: CASSYRAGVYNEQFF.